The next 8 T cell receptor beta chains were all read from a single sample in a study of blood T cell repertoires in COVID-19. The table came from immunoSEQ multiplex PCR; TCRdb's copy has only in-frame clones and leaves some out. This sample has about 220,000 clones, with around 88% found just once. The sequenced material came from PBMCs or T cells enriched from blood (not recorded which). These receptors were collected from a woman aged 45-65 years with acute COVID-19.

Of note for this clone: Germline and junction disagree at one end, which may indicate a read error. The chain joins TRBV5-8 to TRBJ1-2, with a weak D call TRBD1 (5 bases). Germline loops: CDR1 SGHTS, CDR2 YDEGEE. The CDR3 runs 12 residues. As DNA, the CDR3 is TGTGCCAGCAGCCGTACGCCCAGGGTGGCCATCTTC. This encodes CASSRTPRVAIF. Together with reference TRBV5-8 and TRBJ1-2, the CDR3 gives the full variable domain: EAGVTQSPTHLIKTRGQQATLRCSPISGHTSVYWYQQALGLGLQFLLWYDEGEERNRGNFPPRFSGRQFPNYSSELNVNALELEDSALYLCASSRTPRVAIFGSGTRLTVV.

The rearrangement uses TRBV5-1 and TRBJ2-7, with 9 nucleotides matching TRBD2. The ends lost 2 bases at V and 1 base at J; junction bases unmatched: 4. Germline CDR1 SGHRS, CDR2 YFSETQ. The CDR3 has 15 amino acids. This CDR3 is CASSFSTSGSYEQYF. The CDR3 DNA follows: TGCGCCAGCAGCTTCTCCACTAGCGGGTCCTACGAGCAGTACTTC.

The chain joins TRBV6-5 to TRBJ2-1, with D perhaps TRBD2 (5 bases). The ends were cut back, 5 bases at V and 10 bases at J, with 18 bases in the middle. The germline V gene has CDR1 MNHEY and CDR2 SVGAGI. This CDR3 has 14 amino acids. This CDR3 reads CASSPTSFPREQFF. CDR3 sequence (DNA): TGTGCCAGCAGTCCTACTAGTTTCCCCAGGGAGCAGTTCTTC.

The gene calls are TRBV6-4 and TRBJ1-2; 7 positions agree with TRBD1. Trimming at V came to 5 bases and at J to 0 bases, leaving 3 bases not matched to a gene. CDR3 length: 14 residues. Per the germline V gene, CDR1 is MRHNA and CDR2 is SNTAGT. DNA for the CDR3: TGTGCCAGCAGTCCCGGGACAGCTAACTATGGCTACACCTTC. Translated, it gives CASSPGTANYGYTF.

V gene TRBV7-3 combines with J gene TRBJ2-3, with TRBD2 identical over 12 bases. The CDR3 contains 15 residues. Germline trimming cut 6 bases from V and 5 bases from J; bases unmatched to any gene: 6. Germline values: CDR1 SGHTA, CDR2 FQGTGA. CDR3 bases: TGTGCCAGCAGTCGTGCTAGCGGGGGGGAAGATACGCAGTATTTT. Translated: CASSRASGGEDTQYF. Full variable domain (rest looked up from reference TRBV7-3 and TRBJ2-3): GAGVSQTPSNKVTEKGKYVELRCDPISGHTALYWYRQSLGQGPEFLIYFQGTGAADDSGLPNDRFFAVRPEGSVSTLKIQRTERGDSAVYLCASSRASGGEDTQYFGPGTRLTVL.

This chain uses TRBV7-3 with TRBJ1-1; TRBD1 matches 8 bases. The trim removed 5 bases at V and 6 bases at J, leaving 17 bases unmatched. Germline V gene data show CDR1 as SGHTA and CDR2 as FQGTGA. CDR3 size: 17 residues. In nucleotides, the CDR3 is TGTGCCAGCAGCCCCCAATTCCAGGGGGCAGAGGGTGCTGAAGCTTTCTTT. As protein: CASSPQFQGAEGAEAFF.

In DNA form, the CDR3 reads TGTGCCAGCAGTAGCCCGAACACTGAAGCTTTCTTT. Translated: CASSSPNTEAFF. The chain employs TRBV27 and TRBJ1-1; D is unclear. The V gene's germline CDR1 is MNHEY and CDR2 SMNVEV (reference sequence). V lost 5 bases and J lost 1, with 5 bases in between. The CDR3 totals 12 residues.

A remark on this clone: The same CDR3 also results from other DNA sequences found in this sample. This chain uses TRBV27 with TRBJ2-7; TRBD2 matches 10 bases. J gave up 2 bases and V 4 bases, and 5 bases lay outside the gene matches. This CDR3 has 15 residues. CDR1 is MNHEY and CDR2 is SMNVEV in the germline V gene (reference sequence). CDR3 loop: CASSSPSGSTYEQYF. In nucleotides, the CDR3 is TGTGCCAGCAGTTCCCCTAGCGGGAGTACCTACGAGCAGTACTTC.